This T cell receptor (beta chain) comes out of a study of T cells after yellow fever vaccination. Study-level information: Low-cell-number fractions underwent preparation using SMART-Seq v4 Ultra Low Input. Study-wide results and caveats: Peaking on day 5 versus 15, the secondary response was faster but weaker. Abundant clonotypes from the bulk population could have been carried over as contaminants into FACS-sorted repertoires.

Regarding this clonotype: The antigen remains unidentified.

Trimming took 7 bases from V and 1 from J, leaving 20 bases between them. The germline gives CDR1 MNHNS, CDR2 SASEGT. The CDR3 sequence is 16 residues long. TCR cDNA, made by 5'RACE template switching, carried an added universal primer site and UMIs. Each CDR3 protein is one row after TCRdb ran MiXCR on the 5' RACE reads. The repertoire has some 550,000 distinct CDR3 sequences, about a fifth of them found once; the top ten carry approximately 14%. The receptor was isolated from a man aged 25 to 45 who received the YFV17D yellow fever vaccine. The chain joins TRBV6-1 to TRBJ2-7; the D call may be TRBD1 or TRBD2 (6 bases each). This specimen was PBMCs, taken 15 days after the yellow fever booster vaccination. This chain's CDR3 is CASTDTFGGLSYEQYF. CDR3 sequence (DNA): TGTGCCAGCACGGACACATTTGGGGGGCTTTCCTACGAGCAGTACTTC.